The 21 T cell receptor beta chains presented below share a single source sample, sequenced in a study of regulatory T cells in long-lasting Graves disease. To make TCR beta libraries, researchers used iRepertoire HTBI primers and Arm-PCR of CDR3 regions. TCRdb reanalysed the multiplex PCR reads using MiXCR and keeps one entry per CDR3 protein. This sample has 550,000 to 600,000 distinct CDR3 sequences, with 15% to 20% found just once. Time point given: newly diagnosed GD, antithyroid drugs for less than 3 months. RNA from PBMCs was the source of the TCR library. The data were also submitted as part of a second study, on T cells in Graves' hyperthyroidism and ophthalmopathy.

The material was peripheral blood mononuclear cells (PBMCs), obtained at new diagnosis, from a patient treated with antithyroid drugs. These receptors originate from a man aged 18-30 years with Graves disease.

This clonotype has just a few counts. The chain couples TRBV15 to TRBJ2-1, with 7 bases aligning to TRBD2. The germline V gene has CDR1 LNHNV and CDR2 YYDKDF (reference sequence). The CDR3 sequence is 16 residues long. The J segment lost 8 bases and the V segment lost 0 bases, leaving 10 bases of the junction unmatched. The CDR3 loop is CATSRDRRTRIYEQFF. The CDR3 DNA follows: TGTGCCACCAGCAGAGACCGGCGGACTAGGATCTATGAGCAGTTCTTC.

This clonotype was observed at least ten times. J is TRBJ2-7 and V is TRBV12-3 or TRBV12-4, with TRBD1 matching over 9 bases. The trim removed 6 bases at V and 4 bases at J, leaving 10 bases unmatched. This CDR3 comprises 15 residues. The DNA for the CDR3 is TGTGCCAGCAGCCCTTACGGGACAGGGCAATACGAGCAGTACTTC. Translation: CASSPYGTGQYEQYF.

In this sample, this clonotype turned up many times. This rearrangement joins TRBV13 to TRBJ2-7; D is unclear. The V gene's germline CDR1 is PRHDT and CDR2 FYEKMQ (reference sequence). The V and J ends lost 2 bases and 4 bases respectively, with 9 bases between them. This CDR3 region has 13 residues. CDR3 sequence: CASSLLVGYEQYF. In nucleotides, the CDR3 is TGTGCCAGCAGCTTACTAGTTGGGTACGAGCAGTACTTC.

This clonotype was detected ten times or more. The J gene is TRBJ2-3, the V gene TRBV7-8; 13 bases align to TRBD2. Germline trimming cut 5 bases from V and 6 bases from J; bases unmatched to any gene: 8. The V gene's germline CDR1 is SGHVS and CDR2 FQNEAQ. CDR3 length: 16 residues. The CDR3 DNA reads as TGTGCCAGCAGCGGTACTAGCGGGAGGGAAAGGGATACGCAGTATTTT. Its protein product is CASSGTSGRERDTQYF.

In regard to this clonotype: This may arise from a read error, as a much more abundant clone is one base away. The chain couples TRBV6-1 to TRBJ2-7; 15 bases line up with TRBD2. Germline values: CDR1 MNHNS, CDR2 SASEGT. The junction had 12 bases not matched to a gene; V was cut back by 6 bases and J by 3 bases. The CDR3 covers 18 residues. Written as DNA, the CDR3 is TGTGCCAGCAGACGTCCGGGACTAGCGGGGGGAGAAGGCTACGAGCAGTACTTC. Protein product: CASRRPGLAGGEGYEQYF.

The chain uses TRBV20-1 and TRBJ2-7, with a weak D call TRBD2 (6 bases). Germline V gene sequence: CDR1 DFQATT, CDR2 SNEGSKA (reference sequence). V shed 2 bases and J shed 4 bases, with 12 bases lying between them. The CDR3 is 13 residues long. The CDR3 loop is CSARSIGGYEQYF. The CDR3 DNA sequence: TGCAGTGCTAGATCAATCGGGGGTTACGAGCAGTACTTC.

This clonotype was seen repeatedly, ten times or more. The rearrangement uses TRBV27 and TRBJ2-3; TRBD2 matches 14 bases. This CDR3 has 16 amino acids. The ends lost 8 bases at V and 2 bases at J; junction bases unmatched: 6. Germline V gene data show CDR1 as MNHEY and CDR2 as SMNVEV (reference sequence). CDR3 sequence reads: CASSSTSGRDTDTQYF. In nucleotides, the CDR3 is TGTGCCAGCTCATCGACTAGCGGGAGGGACACAGATACGCAGTATTTT.

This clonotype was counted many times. CDR3 sequence reads: CASSSSGGEVPEAFF. DNA for the CDR3: TGCGCCAGCAGCTCGTCAGGGGGCGAGGTCCCTGAAGCTTTCTTT. The V gene is TRBV5-1, the J gene TRBJ1-1; TRBD1 aligns across 8 bases. Trimming at V came to 3 bases and at J to 6 bases, leaving 10 bases not matched to a gene. In germline, CDR1 is SGHRS, CDR2 YFSETQ. The CDR3 has 15 amino acids.

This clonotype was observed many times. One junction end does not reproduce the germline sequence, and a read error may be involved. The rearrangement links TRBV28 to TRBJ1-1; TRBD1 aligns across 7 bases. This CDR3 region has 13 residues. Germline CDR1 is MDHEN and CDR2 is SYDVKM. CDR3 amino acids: CASSFLGTAPGHF. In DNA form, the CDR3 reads TGTGCCAGCAGTTTCCTTGGGACAGCCCCGGGGCACTTT.

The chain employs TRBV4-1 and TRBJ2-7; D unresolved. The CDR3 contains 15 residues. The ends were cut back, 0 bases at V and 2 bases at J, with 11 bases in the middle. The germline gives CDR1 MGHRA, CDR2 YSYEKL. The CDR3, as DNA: TGCGCCAGCAGCCAAGAGCCGGGTCGGACCTACGAGCAGTACTTC. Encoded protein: CASSQEPGRTYEQYF.

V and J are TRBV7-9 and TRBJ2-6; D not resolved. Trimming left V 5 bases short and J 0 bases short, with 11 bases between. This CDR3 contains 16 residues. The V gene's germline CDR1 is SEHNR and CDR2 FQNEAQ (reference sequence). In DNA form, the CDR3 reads TGTGCCAGCAGCCAGACAAGGAGCTCTGGGGCCAACGTCCTGACTTTC. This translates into CASSQTRSSGANVLTF.

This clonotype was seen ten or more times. Here the CDR3 DNA reads TGCAGTGCCACGGGACAGGGGAACTACAATGAGCAGTTCTTC. Protein: CSATGQGNYNEQFF. V usage is TRBV20-1 and J usage is TRBJ2-1; 10 bases line up with TRBD1. This CDR3 region has 14 residues. J lost 3 bases, V lost 6 bases, and 5 bases had no gene match. Germline lookup yields CDR1 DFQATT and CDR2 SNEGSKA (reference sequence).

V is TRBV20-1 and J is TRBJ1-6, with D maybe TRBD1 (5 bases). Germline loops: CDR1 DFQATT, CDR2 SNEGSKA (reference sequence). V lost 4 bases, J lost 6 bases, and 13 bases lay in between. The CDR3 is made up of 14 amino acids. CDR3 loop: CSATPQGPNSPLHF. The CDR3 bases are TGCAGTGCTACCCCTCAGGGCCCTAATTCACCCCTCCACTTT.

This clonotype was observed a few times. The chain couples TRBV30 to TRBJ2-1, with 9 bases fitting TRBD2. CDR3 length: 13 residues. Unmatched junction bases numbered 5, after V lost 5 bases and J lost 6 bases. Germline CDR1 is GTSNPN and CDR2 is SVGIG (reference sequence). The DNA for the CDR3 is TGTGCCTGGGCTAGCGGGACCGGCAATGAGCAGTTCTTC. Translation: CAWASGTGNEQFF.

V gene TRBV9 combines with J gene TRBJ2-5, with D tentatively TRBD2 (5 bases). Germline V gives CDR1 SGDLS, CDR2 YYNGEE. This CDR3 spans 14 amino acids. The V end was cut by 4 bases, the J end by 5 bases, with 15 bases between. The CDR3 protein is CASSPRRGLETQYF. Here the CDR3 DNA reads TGTGCCAGCAGCCCTCGACGAGGGTTGGAGACCCAGTACTTC.

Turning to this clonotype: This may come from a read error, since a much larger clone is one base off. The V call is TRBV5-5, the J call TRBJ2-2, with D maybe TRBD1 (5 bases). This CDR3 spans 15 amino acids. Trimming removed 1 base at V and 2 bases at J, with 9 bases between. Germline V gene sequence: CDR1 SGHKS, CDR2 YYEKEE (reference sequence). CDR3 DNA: TGTGCCAGCAGCTTGAGGGGCATCAACACCGGGGAGCTGTTTTTT. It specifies CASSLRGINTGELFF.

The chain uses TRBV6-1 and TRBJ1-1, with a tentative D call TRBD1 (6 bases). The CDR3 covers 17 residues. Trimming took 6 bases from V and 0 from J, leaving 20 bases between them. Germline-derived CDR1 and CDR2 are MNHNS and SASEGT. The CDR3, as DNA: TGTGCCAGCAGGGAAATAACAGGGAACTTCATGAACACTGAAGCTTTCTTT. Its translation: CASREITGNFMNTEAFF.

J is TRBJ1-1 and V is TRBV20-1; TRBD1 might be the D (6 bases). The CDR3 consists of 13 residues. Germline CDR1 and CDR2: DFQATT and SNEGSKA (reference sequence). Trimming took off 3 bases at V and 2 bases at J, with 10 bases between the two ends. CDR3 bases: TGCAGTGCTAGTTCGGACAGTAACACTGAAGCTTTCTTT. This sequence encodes CSASSDSNTEAFF.

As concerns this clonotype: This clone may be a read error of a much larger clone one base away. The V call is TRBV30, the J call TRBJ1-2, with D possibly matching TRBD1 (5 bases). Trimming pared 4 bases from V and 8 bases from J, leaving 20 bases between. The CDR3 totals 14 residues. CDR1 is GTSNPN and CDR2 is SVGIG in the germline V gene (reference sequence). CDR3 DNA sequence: TGTGCCTGGACCATATCCGGGACTCTCGGCGGCTACACCTTC. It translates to CAWTISGTLGGYTF.

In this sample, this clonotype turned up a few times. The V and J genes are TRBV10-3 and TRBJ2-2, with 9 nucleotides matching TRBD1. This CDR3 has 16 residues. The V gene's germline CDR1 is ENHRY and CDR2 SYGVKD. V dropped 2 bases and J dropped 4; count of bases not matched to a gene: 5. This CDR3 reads CAISERTGDSTGELFF. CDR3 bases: TGTGCCATCAGTGAGAGGACAGGGGATTCCACCGGGGAGCTGTTTTTT.

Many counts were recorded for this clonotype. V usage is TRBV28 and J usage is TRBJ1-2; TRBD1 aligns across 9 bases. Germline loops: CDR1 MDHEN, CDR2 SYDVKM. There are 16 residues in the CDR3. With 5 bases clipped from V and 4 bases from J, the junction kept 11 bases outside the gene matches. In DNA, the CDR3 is TGTGCCAGCAGTCCCCCCCACACGACAGGGGGCTATGGCTACACCTTC. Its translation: CASSPPHTTGGYGYTF.